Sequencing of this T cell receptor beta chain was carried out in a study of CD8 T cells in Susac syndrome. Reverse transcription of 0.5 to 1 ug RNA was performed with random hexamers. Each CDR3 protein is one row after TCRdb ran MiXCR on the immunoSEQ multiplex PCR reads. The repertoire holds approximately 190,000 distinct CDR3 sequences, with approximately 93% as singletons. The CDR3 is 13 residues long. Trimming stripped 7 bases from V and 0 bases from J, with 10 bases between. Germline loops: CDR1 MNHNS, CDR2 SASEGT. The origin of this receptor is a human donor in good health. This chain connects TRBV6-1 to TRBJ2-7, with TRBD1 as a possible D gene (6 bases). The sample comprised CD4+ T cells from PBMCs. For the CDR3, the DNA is TGTGCCAGCAACCCAGGGGACTCCTACGAGCAGTACTTC. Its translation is CASNPGDSYEQYF.